The 32 T cell receptor beta chains below all came from one sample that was sequenced in a study of blood T cells in healthy people across ages. For the second PCR, which ran for about 6 to 11 cycles, a sample-barcoded 5' primer and a J-beta primer mix were used. TCRdb called the 5' RACE reads again in MiXCR, with one record for every CDR3 protein. The sample includes hundreds of thousands of distinct CDR3 sequences, 25% of them seen just once. These data were also reused for a study on T cells of mothers and their children.

Sequences were obtained from blood. All receptors derive from a boy younger than 18 in good health.

In its sample, this clonotype was seen a few times. This rearrangement joins TRBV20-1 to TRBJ2-1, with D uncertain. Germline CDR1 and CDR2: DFQATT and SNEGSKA (reference sequence). Trimming took off 1 base at V and 9 bases at J, with 10 bases between the two ends. The CDR3 length is 12 residues. CDR3 nucleotide sequence: TGCAGTGCTAGAGGGCCCCCGGGTGAGCAGTTCTTC. It specifies CSARGPPGEQFF.

This chain joins TRBV28 and TRBJ2-5; D is possibly TRBD1 or TRBD2 (5 bases each). The closer fit of TRBJ2-7 to the DNA end suggests the J call may be wrong. This CDR3 spans 17 amino acids. CDR1 is MDHEN, CDR2 SYDVKM, per germline. The CDR3 loop reads CASSPPRRETFPYEQYF. DNA for the CDR3: TGTGCCAGCAGTCCCCCTCGCAGGGAGACCTTCCCCTACGAGCAGTACTTC.

This clonotype was detected only a few times. The chain uses TRBV20-1 and TRBJ1-4, with 8 bases that match TRBD1. V shed 0 bases, J shed 8 bases, and the junction held 8 bases outside the gene matches. The CDR3 length is 15 residues. The V gene's germline CDR1 is DFQATT and CDR2 SNEGSKA (reference sequence). The CDR3, as DNA: TGCAGTGCTAGAGATGGCGGCAGGGGGCACGAAAAACTGTTTTTT. Translated, it gives CSARDGGRGHEKLFF.

The chain couples TRBV9 to TRBJ2-6, with 8 nucleotides matching TRBD1. Germline V gene sequence: CDR1 SGDLS, CDR2 YYNGEE. The CDR3 covers 19 residues. V was pared by 1 base and J by 0 bases, with 9 bases of the junction left unmatched. The CDR3 here is CASSVSGQGIFSGANVLTF. The CDR3 nucleotides are TGTGCCAGCAGCGTATCAGGACAGGGTATCTTCTCTGGGGCCAACGTCCTGACTTTC.

The chain recombines TRBV7-9 with TRBJ1-2, with D uncertain. Trimming took 5 bases from V and 8 from J, leaving 21 bases between them. This CDR3 has 15 amino acids. The germline gives CDR1 SEHNR, CDR2 FQNEAQ (reference sequence). The CDR3 loop is CASSPTGATPRGYTF. The CDR3, as DNA: TGTGCCAGCAGCCCTACGGGAGCGACACCGCGGGGCTACACCTTC.

The gene calls are TRBV6-5 and TRBJ1-6, with D unresolved. Germline-derived CDR1 and CDR2 are MNHEY and SVGAGI. This CDR3 has 13 residues. V lost 8 bases to trimming and J lost 8 bases, with 13 bases between them. CDR3 loop: CASHRAVDSPLHF. In nucleotides, the CDR3 is TGTGCCAGCCACCGGGCTGTGGATTCACCCCTCCACTTT.

This clonotype was seen a handful of times. The rearrangement links TRBV15 to TRBJ2-5; 8 bases match TRBD1. The J call may be incorrect, as the DNA end agrees better with TRBJ2-7. Germline V lookup: CDR1 LNHNV, CDR2 YYDKDF (reference sequence). The CDR3 extends over 15 amino acids. As DNA, the CDR3 is TGTGCCACCAGCAGGACCGACAGGGGATCGTCCGAGCAGTACTTC. Amino acids: CATSRTDRGSSEQYF.

This clonotype was picked up a small number of times. The CDR3 DNA is TGTGCCAGCAGCGTCGGTGCTAGCACAGATACGCAGTATTTT. Its translation: CASSVGASTDTQYF. The V call is TRBV9, the J call TRBJ2-3, with D unclear. V was trimmed by 2 bases and J by 0 bases, leaving 7 bases between them. In germline, CDR1 is SGDLS, CDR2 YYNGEE. The CDR3 covers 14 residues.

The CDR3 nucleotides read TGCAGCGTTGTCACTAGCGGGAGGGCGGGTGAGCAGTTCTTC. It translates to CSVVTSGRAGEQFF. The V gene is TRBV29-1, the J gene TRBJ2-1, with TRBD2 matching 13 bases. This CDR3 region has 14 residues. V was clipped by 4 bases and J by 9 bases; unmatched bases: 6. Germline V gene lookup returns CDR1 SQVTM and CDR2 ANQGSEA.

The genes are TRBV3-1 and TRBJ1-6; the D is unclear. Germline lookup yields CDR1 LGHDT and CDR2 YNNKEL (reference sequence). The CDR3 sequence is 15 residues long. Trimming removed 3 bases at V and 10 bases at J, with 16 bases between. The CDR3 reads CASSQTGRNGSPLHF. DNA for the CDR3: TGTGCCAGCAGCCAGACCGGAAGAAACGGGTCACCCCTCCACTTT.

This clonotype was seen only once. The chain recombines TRBV20-1 with TRBJ2-6; no reliable D call. This CDR3 spans 17 amino acids. V was shortened by 0 bases and J by 3 bases, with 15 bases between the two germline ends. Germline V lookup: CDR1 DFQATT, CDR2 SNEGSKA (reference sequence). CDR3 sequence reads: CSARDSLRVGGANVLTF. CDR3 nucleotide sequence: TGCAGTGCTAGAGATAGTTTACGGGTCGGTGGGGCCAACGTCCTGACTTTC.

This clonotype was detected a few times. The chain is built from TRBV7-9 and TRBJ2-2; D is undetermined. V was cut by 1 base and J by 3 bases, with 9 bases left in between. CDR1 SEHNR and CDR2 FQNEAQ come from the germline V gene (reference sequence). The CDR3 covers 15 residues. The CDR3 nucleotides read TGTGCCAGCAGCTTAGGTCGGGCGTACACCGGGGAGCTGTTTTTT. Amino acid sequence: CASSLGRAYTGELFF.

The V and J genes are TRBV20-1 and TRBJ1-3; weak D call: TRBD1 (5 bases). CDR1 DFQATT and CDR2 SNEGSKA come from the germline V gene (reference sequence). The CDR3 consists of 14 residues. The V end lost 3 bases, the J end lost 0 bases, and 9 bases lay between the germline ends. In nucleotides, the CDR3 is TGCAGTGCTAGGGGGGTTTACTCTGGAAACACCATATATTTT. Its translation: CSARGVYSGNTIYF.

The chain carries TRBV7-9 and TRBJ1-1; the match to TRBD1 covers 10 bases. The CDR3 has 14 residues. Germline loops: CDR1 SEHNR, CDR2 FQNEAQ (reference sequence). Unmatched junction bases numbered 4, after V lost 3 bases and J lost 6 bases. This chain's CDR3 is CASSLGQGIAEAFF. DNA of the CDR3: TGTGCCAGCAGCTTGGGACAGGGGATCGCTGAAGCTTTCTTT.

This clonotype has a handful of counts. The chain has TRBV12-3 or TRBV12-4 and TRBJ2-5, with TRBD2 matching 8 bases. The tail of the sequence fits TRBJ2-7 better, so the J call may be wrong. CDR3 length: 17 amino acids. This chain's CDR3 is CASSRPKTSGPSYEQYF. The CDR3 DNA reads TGTGCCAGCAGCCGGCCCAAAACTAGCGGTCCCTCCTACGAGCAGTACTTC.

This sequence joins TRBV3-1 and TRBJ2-7; tentatively, D is TRBD1 (5 bases). The CDR3 is made up of 13 amino acids. The V gene lost 2 bases and the J gene lost 7 bases, with 12 bases spanning the gap. Germline CDR1 and CDR2: LGHDT and YNNKEL (reference sequence). CDR3 region: CASSQRGIGEQYF. As DNA, the CDR3 is TGTGCCAGCAGCCAAAGGGGTATTGGGGAGCAGTACTTC.

The rearrangement joins TRBV24-1 to TRBJ2-5, with D unresolved. The V gene's germline CDR1 is KGHDR and CDR2 SFDVKD. The CDR3 extends over 13 amino acids. V gave up 6 bases and J gave up 6 bases, with 13 bases separating them. Written as DNA, the CDR3 is TGTGCCACCAGTCCCGGTTTGGAGAAGACCCAGTACTTC. As protein: CATSPGLEKTQYF.

V is TRBV12-3 or TRBV12-4 and J is TRBJ2-1; no clear D gene. The CDR3 covers 13 residues. The V and J ends lost 3 bases and 4 bases respectively, with 7 bases between them. CDR3 nucleotides: TGTGCCAGCAGTTTCACGCAGTACAATGAGCAGTTCTTC. This sequence encodes CASSFTQYNEQFF.

The chain links TRBV29-1 to TRBJ2-5, with no clear D. Trimming pared 2 bases from V and 3 bases from J, leaving 10 bases between. The CDR3 sequence is 13 residues long. CDR1 is SQVTM, CDR2 ANQGSEA, per germline. The DNA of the CDR3 is TGCAGCGTTGAAAGGGCAGATAAAGAGACCCAGTACTTC. Protein: CSVERADKETQYF.

This clonotype was observed a handful of times. The chain uses TRBV20-1 and TRBJ2-5; 7 bases are shared with TRBD2. The DNA end is more similar to TRBJ2-7, so the J call may be wrong. The CDR3 is 15 residues long. Germline V gene sequence: CDR1 DFQATT, CDR2 SNEGSKA (reference sequence). The CDR3 nucleotides are TGCAGTGCTAGAGATCCGAGCGGGATCGGCTACGAGCAGTACTTC. It encodes CSARDPSGIGYEQYF.

In DNA, the CDR3 is TGTGCCAGCAGCCCCGACCTGGGTTACTACGAGCAGTACTTC. Protein: CASSPDLGYYEQYF. This chain connects TRBV3-1 to TRBJ2-7; no clear D gene. This CDR3 is built from 14 residues. Germline CDR1 is LGHDT and CDR2 is YNNKEL (reference sequence). V lost 4 bases to trimming and J lost 3 bases, with 13 bases between them.

This clonotype was counted many times. At one end the junction does not follow the germline gene, possibly because of a read error. This rearrangement joins TRBV5-1 to TRBJ2-5; TRBD2 is a possible D gene (6 bases). Germline CDR1 SGHRS, CDR2 YFSETQ. This CDR3 comprises 13 residues. CDR3 residues: CASSLGLGETQYF. The CDR3 coding sequence is TGTGCTAGCAGCTTGGGACTCGGGGAGACCCAGTACTTC.

The genes are TRBV7-2 and TRBJ1-4; D remains unclear. Germline-derived CDR1 and CDR2 are SGHTA and FQGNSA. The CDR3 totals 14 residues. The ends were cut back, 4 bases at V and 2 bases at J, with 8 bases in the middle. CDR3 protein: CASSSVSTNEKLFF. The CDR3 region has the DNA TGTGCCAGCAGCTCGGTCAGCACTAATGAAAAACTGTTTTTT. Looking up the rest from reference TRBV7-2 and TRBJ1-4 gives the full variable domain: GAGVSQSPSNKVTEKGKDVELRCDPISGHTALYWYRQSLGQGLEFLIYFQGNSAPDKSGLPSDRFSAERTGGSVSTLTIQRTQQEDSAVYLCASSSVSTNEKLFFGSGTQLSVL.

This chain joins TRBV2 and TRBJ2-7; D perhaps matches TRBD2 (5 bases). Trimming took off 8 bases at V and 2 bases at J, with 13 bases between the two ends. The CDR3 is 13 amino acids. The V gene's germline CDR1 is SNHLY and CDR2 FYNNEI. The CDR3 sequence is CASARDPTYEQYF. CDR3 nucleotide sequence: TGTGCCAGCGCCCGGGATCCAACCTACGAGCAGTACTTC.

On this clonotype itself: It may be a read error: a sequence one base away is much more abundant. The CDR3 DNA reads TGTGCCGGCAGCTTAGGTTTCGACGAAGAGACCCAGTACTTC. It is translated as CAGSLGFDEETQYF. V and J are TRBV7-6 and TRBJ2-5; D uncertain. The CDR3 has 14 amino acids. Germline V CDR1 and CDR2: SGHVS, FNYEAQ. Variable domain in full (rest from reference TRBV7-6 and TRBJ2-5): GAGVSQSPRYKVTKRGQDVALRCDPISGHVSLYWYRQALGQGPEFLTYFNYEAQQDKSGLPNDRFSAERPEGSISTLTIQRTEQRDSAMYRCAGSLGFDEETQYFGPGTRLLVL.

This clonotype has just a few counts. The chain has TRBV7-9 and TRBJ2-1; D not certain. This CDR3 comprises 14 residues. Per germline, CDR1 SEHNR and CDR2 FQNEAQ (reference sequence). The V and J ends lost 5 bases and 8 bases respectively, with 16 bases between them. The CDR3 coding sequence is TGTGCCAGCAGCCCACCGTCGGTAGTGGATGAGCAGTTCTTC. Protein product: CASSPPSVVDEQFF. Using reference TRBV7-9 and TRBJ2-1 for the parts outside the CDR3, the full variable domain is DTGVSQNPRHKITKRGQNVTFRCDPISEHNRLYWYRQTLGQGPEFLTYFQNEAQLEKSRLLSDRFSAERPKGSFSTLEIQRTEQGDSAMYLCASSPPSVVDEQFFGPGTRLTVL.

This clonotype was counted only a few times. In DNA, the CDR3 is TGTGCCAGCAGCTTTCTTGTAAACAATGAGCAGTTCTTC. Its translation: CASSFLVNNEQFF. This sequence joins TRBV5-5 and TRBJ2-1; no clear D. Looked up from germline, CDR1 is SGHKS and CDR2 is YYEKEE (reference sequence). The CDR3 loop spans 13 amino acids. The V gene lost 2 bases and the J gene lost 5 bases, with 8 bases spanning the gap.

The chain couples TRBV7-9 to TRBJ2-5; D is uncertain. Trimming cost V 5 bases and J 5 bases, with 12 bases left between them. This CDR3 contains 13 residues. Germline CDR1 reads SEHNR; CDR2 reads FQNEAQ (reference sequence). The CDR3 DNA reads TGTGCCAGCAGCGAGGATGGGGTCGAGACCCAGTACTTC. It is translated as CASSEDGVETQYF.

The gene calls are TRBV20-1 and TRBJ2-5, with 8 bases identical to TRBD2. V shed 0 bases, J shed 5 bases, and the junction held 8 bases outside the gene matches. The CDR3 extends over 15 amino acids. CDR1 is DFQATT and CDR2 is SNEGSKA in the germline V gene (reference sequence). The CDR3 region is CSARDASGYSETQYF. The DNA for the CDR3 is TGCAGTGCTAGAGATGCTAGCGGGTATTCTGAGACCCAGTACTTC.

V is TRBV4-1 and J is TRBJ1-1; D gene unclear. Deletions cut 0 bases from V and 2 bases from J, with 10 bases between. The CDR3 runs 15 residues. Germline CDR1 and CDR2: MGHRA and YSYEKL. This CDR3 reads CASSQEPHSNTEAFF. The CDR3 DNA follows: TGCGCCAGCAGCCAAGAACCACACAGCAACACTGAAGCTTTCTTT.

This clonotype showed up just a few times. CDR3 region: CASGPSGYYNEQFF. CDR3 sequence (DNA): TGTGCCAGCGGACCTAGCGGATACTACAATGAGCAGTTCTTC. The rearrangement uses TRBV9 and TRBJ2-1; TRBD2 aligns across 7 bases. Trimming took 7 bases from V and 3 from J; bases not matched to a gene: 7. CDR1 and CDR2 from the germline V gene are SGDLS and YYNGEE. The CDR3 sequence is 14 residues long.

This clonotype was found a few times. This chain connects TRBV5-6 to TRBJ2-7; TRBD1 is a possible D gene (6 bases). The CDR3 runs 14 residues. CDR1 and CDR2 (germline): SGHDT, YYEEEE. V was trimmed by 2 bases and J by 5 bases, leaving 14 bases between them. DNA for the CDR3: TGTGCCAGCAGCTTTGGGGCAGGGGTCCACGAGCAGTACTTC. This encodes CASSFGAGVHEQYF. Together with reference TRBV5-6 and TRBJ2-7, the CDR3 gives the full variable domain: DAGVTQSPTHLIKTRGQQVTLRCSPKSGHDTVSWYQQALGQGPQFIFQYYEEEERQRGNFPDRFSGHQFPNYSSELNVNALLLGDSALYLCASSFGAGVHEQYFGPGTRLTVT.